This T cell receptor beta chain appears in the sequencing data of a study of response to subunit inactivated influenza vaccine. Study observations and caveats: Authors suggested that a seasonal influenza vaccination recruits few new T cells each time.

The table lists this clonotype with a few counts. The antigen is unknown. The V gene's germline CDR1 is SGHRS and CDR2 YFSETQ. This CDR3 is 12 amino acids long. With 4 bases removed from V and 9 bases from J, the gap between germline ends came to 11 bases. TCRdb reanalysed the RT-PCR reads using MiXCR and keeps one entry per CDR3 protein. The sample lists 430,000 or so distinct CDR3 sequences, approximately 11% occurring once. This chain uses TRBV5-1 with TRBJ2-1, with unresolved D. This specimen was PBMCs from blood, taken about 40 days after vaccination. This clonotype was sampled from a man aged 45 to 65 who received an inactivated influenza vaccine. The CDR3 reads CASSLGWGEQFF. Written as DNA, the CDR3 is TGCGCCAGCAGCCTCGGGTGGGGTGAGCAGTTCTTC.